Below, 20 T cell receptor beta chains from the same sample are listed, as sequenced in a study of cytomegalovirus exposure and HLA in healthy donors. Repertoires were generated with immunoSEQ multiplex PCR, while TCRdb's copy carries only in-frame clones and drops some. The table has about 150,000 clones, approximately 90% seen once. The sequenced sample consisted of PBMCs. The receptors originated from a man between 18 and 35 years old in good health and CMV-seronegative.

The chain couples TRBV21-1 to TRBJ2-3; the table's D call of TRBD2 was not tested on the DNA. TRBV21-1 constitutes a pseudogene. The CDR3 has 16 residues. The CDR3 is CASSKGKLAGLDTQYF. CDR3 bases: TGTGCCAGCAGCAAAGGGAAACTAGCGGGGCTGGATACGCAGTATTTT.

The chain couples TRBV6-5 to TRBJ2-3, with D unresolved. The length of the CDR3 is 14 residues. The V gene lost 6 bases and the J gene lost 1 base, with 11 bases spanning the gap. The V gene's germline CDR1 is MNHEY and CDR2 SVGAGI. DNA for the CDR3: TGTGCCAGCAGCCCTCTGTTAGGCACAGATACGCAGTATTTT. This sequence encodes CASSPLLGTDTQYF.

In its sample, this clone was seen once. The chain is built from TRBV2 and TRBJ2-3, with 11 bases aligning to TRBD2. Trimming took 6 bases from V and 5 from J; bases not matched to a gene: 4. The germline gives CDR1 SNHLY, CDR2 FYNNEI. CDR3 size: 14 residues. Here the CDR3 DNA reads TGTGCCAGCAGAACTAGCGGGAGAATAGATACGCAGTATTTT. Protein sequence: CASRTSGRIDTQYF.

This rearrangement joins TRBV18 to TRBJ1-1; D unresolved. V gave up 8 bases and J gave up 5 bases, with 18 bases separating them. This CDR3 has 14 residues. CDR1 and CDR2 from the germline V gene are KGHSH and LQKENI. The CDR3 reads CASTREWKGTEAFF. The CDR3 coding sequence is TGTGCCAGCACCCGGGAGTGGAAGGGAACTGAAGCTTTCTTT.

The J gene is TRBJ1-6, the V gene TRBV11-2; unclear D gene. Trimming stripped 6 bases from V and 5 bases from J, with 8 bases between. Germline V gives CDR1 SGHAT, CDR2 FQNNGV. The CDR3 has 13 amino acids. CDR3: CASRWRDNSPLHF. DNA of the CDR3: TGTGCCAGCAGGTGGAGGGATAATTCACCCCTCCACTTT.

The rearrangement links TRBV18 to TRBJ2-1, with TRBD2 identical over 8 bases. In germline, CDR1 is KGHSH, CDR2 LQKENI. CDR3 size: 17 residues. V was pared by 1 base and J by 2 bases, with 7 bases of the junction left unmatched. CDR3 sequence reads: CASSPRDSGKTYNEQFF. For the CDR3, the DNA is TGTGCCAGCTCACCACGGGATAGCGGGAAAACCTACAATGAGCAGTTCTTC.

The chain combines TRBV7-9 with TRBJ2-7, with D possibly being TRBD2 (6 bases). Germline-derived CDR1 and CDR2 are SEHNR and FQNEAQ (reference sequence). The CDR3 is 13 residues long. V dropped 4 bases and J dropped 3 bases, with 10 bases sitting between them. CDR3: CASSSVGGYEQYF. In nucleotides, the CDR3 is TGTGCCAGCAGCTCAGTCGGGGGCTACGAGCAGTACTTC.

The V and J genes are TRBV19 and TRBJ1-5; D perhaps matches TRBD1 (5 bases). V lost 7 bases and J 0 bases, leaving 10 bases between the germline ends. The CDR3 loop spans 14 amino acids. CDR1 is LNHDA and CDR2 is SQIVND in the germline V gene (reference sequence). The CDR3 loop reads CASNNRTSNQPQHF. Here the CDR3 DNA reads TGTGCCAGTAATAACAGGACTAGCAATCAGCCCCAGCATTTT. The variable domain in full, with the rest retrieved from reference TRBV19 and TRBJ1-5, is DGGITQSPKYLFRKEGQNVTLSCEQNLNHDAMYWYRQDPGQGLRLIYYSQIVNDFQKGDIAEGYSVSREKKESFPLTVTSAQKNPTAFYLCASNNRTSNQPQHFGDGTRLSIL.

The chain recombines TRBV27 with TRBJ2-7; TRBD2 matches 14 bases. This CDR3 is 18 amino acids long. Germline V gives CDR1 MNHEY, CDR2 SMNVEV (reference sequence). The V and J ends lost 5 bases and 0 bases, in that order; junction bases with no gene match: 9. CDR3 sequence: CASSRRGLAGVRSYEQYF. The CDR3 DNA reads TGTGCCAGCAGTAGGCGGGGACTAGCGGGGGTTCGCTCCTACGAGCAGTACTTC.

The chain joins TRBV10-3 to TRBJ2-2, with 8 bases that match TRBD2. Germline V gives CDR1 ENHRY, CDR2 SYGVKD. Germline trimming cut 8 bases from V and 0 bases from J; bases unmatched to any gene: 8. The CDR3 covers 16 residues. This CDR3 reads CAISTGTSANTGELFF. CDR3 nucleotide sequence: TGTGCCATCTCAACCGGGACTAGTGCGAACACCGGGGAGCTGTTTTTT.

V and J are TRBV4-1 and TRBJ2-7, with 10 bases lining up with TRBD2. The germline CDR1 and CDR2 sequences are MGHRA and YSYEKL. The trim removed 1 base at V and 3 bases at J, leaving 9 bases unmatched. This CDR3 comprises 17 residues. The DNA of the CDR3 is TGCGCCAGCAGCCAAGTTGGCCGGACTAGCGGAAACTACGAGCAGTACGTC. As protein: CASSQVGRTSGNYEQYV.

V is TRBV5-1 and J is TRBJ1-1; D possibly corresponds to TRBD1 (5 bases). Looked up from germline, CDR1 is SGHRS and CDR2 is YFSETQ. The CDR3 has 15 amino acids. V lost 1 base, J lost 0 bases, and 10 bases lay in between. CDR3: CASSLQGGLNTEAFF. The DNA for the CDR3 is TGCGCCAGCAGCTTGCAGGGAGGATTGAACACTGAAGCTTTCTTT.

The gene calls are TRBV19 and TRBJ2-7; 8 nucleotides align to TRBD1. The CDR3 runs to 14 residues. Germline lookup yields CDR1 LNHDA and CDR2 SQIVND (reference sequence). J lost 6 bases, V lost 6 bases, and 10 bases had no gene match. This CDR3 is CASSAGQAYVEQYF. Written as DNA, the CDR3 is TGTGCCAGTAGCGCGGGACAGGCTTACGTCGAGCAGTACTTC.

This rearrangement joins TRBV10-1 to TRBJ2-7; TRBD1 might be the D (7 bases). In germline, CDR1 is WNHNN, CDR2 SYGVQD (reference sequence). The CDR3 totals 13 residues. V lost 2 bases and J lost 7, with 12 bases in between. The CDR3 protein is CASSEDPGGEQYF. The CDR3 DNA reads TGCGCCAGCAGTGAGGATCCAGGGGGGGAGCAGTACTTC.

V and J are TRBV6-5 and TRBJ2-1, with 7 bases aligning to TRBD1. The germline V gene encodes CDR1 MNHEY and CDR2 SVGAGI. This CDR3 is 16 amino acids long. V lost 0 bases, J lost 2 bases, and 4 bases stayed unmatched. CDR3 amino acids: CASSYSIGGAYNEQFF. DNA for the CDR3: TGTGCCAGCAGTTACTCGATAGGGGGCGCCTACAATGAGCAGTTCTTC.

The rearrangement joins TRBV7-2 to TRBJ2-3; TRBD2 matches at 8 bases. The CDR3 length is 17 residues. The germline gives CDR1 SGHTA, CDR2 FQGNSA. The trim removed 2 bases at V and 0 bases at J, leaving 7 bases unmatched. CDR3 residues: CASSLPISGSSTDTQYF. CDR3 nucleotide sequence: TGTGCCAGCAGCTTACCCATAAGCGGGAGTAGCACAGATACGCAGTATTTT.

The chain links TRBV29-1 to TRBJ2-1; D unresolved. V was pared by 4 bases and J by 0 bases, with 4 bases between. The CDR3 is 12 residues long. CDR1 and CDR2 (germline): SQVTM, ANQGSEA. CDR3 DNA: TGCAGCGTTGGTTACTCCTACAATGAGCAGTTCTTC. Protein: CSVGYSYNEQFF.

This sequence joins TRBV5-6 and TRBJ2-5; 9 bases are a match to TRBD1. CDR3 length: 17 amino acids. Trimming cost V 3 bases and J 5 bases; bases outside gene matches: 14. Germline CDR1 reads SGHDT; CDR2 reads YYEEEE. CDR3 nucleotide sequence: TGTGCCAGCAGCTCTACCAGGACAGGGGATATCTTGGAGACCCAGTACTTC. It is translated as CASSSTRTGDILETQYF. The full variable domain, in which reference TRBV5-6 and TRBJ2-5 provide the parts outside the CDR3, is DAGVTQSPTHLIKTRGQQVTLRCSPKSGHDTVSWYQQALGQGPQFIFQYYEEEERQRGNFPDRFSGHQFPNYSSELNVNALLLGDSALYLCASSSTRTGDILETQYFGPGTRLLVL.

The chain employs TRBV9 and TRBJ1-2; tentative D call: TRBD1 (5 bases). The V gene's germline CDR1 is SGDLS and CDR2 YYNGEE. This CDR3 spans 13 amino acids. The V end was cut by 1 base, the J end by 8 bases, with 12 bases between. The DNA of the CDR3 is TGTGCCAGCAGCGTAACACCGGAGGGGGGCTACACCTTC. Translated: CASSVTPEGGYTF. Full variable domain (remainder filled in from reference TRBV9 and TRBJ1-2): DSGVTQTPKHLITATGQRVTLRCSPRSGDLSVYWYQQSLDQGLQFLIQYYNGEERAKGNILERFSAQQFPDLHSELNLSSLELGDSALYFCASSVTPEGGYTFGSGTRLTVV.

About this clone: A read error may account for a junction end that differs from germline. This chain connects TRBV19 to TRBJ2-5; TRBD1 aligns across 7 bases. The CDR3 loop spans 13 amino acids. Germline CDR1 and CDR2: LNHDA and SQIVND (reference sequence). CDR3 nucleotide sequence: TGTGCCAGTAGTATAGACGACAGGGTGAGGCCCGACTTC. This sequence encodes CASSIDDRVRPDF.